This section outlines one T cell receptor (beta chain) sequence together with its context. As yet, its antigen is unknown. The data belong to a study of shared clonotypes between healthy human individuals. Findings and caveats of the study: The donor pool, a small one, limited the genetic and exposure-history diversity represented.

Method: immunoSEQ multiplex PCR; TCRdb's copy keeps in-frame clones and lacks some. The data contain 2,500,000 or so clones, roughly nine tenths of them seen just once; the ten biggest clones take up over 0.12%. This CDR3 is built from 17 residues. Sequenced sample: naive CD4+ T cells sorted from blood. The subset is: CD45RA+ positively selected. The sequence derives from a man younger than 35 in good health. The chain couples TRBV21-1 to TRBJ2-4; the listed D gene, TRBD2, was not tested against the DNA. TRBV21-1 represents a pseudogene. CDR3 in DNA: TGTGCCAGCAGCAAAGAAGAGGGCCCCCGGGCCAAAAACATTCAGTACTTC. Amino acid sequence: CASSKEEGPRAKNIQYF.